The clone carrying this T cell receptor (beta chain) was seen at least ten times. Its antigen is not identified. V lost 8 bases and J 6 bases, leaving 16 bases between the germline ends. Per the germline V gene, CDR1 is LGHDT and CDR2 is YNNKEL (reference sequence). The CDR3 length is 13 residues. The cDNA had a unique molecular identifier and a template-switch universal primer site. MiXCR, run by TCRdb on the 5' RACE reads, gives a single entry per CDR3 protein. The repertoire holds some 230,000 distinct CDR3 sequences, around 6.5% seen once, with just over 14% in the top ten. These data are taken from a study of identical twins. Study-wide findings and caveats: Analyses of zero insertions could be partly confounded by invariant MAIT and iNKT cells.

These data were likewise used in another study, on T cells expressing NK-cell markers. From that study: It was from sorted CD3+CD56+NKG2C+, CD3+CD56+NKG2C- and CD3+CD56-NKG2C+ T cells that TCR beta repertoires came. The study found these clonotypes also leading the CD3+CD56-NKG2C+ fraction in a few donors.

Source material: CD8+ T cells sorted from blood. The rearrangement joins TRBV3-1 to TRBJ1-2; tentatively, D is TRBD1 (5 bases). The source of this sequence is a woman under 30 in good health. CDR3 loop: CASGARDGHGYTF. In DNA form, the CDR3 reads TGTGCCAGCGGGGCGAGGGATGGGCATGGCTACACCTTC.